A single sample gave rise to the 24 T cell receptor beta chains below, sequenced in a study of control samples from healthy donors and cancer patients. The table came from immunoSEQ multiplex PCR; TCRdb's copy has only in-frame clones and leaves some out. The sample gives around 150,000 clones, about 91% of which show up once; 1.5% to 2% is in the top ten. The sequenced sample was blood. These receptors all come from a man younger than 35 in good health.

The chain is built from TRBV7-4 and TRBJ1-6, with TRBD1 matching over 10 bases. Germline lookup yields CDR1 SGHVT and CDR2 SQSDAQ. The CDR3 covers 17 residues. Trimming took 9 bases from V and 1 from J; bases not matched to a gene: 9. DNA of the CDR3: TGTGCCAGAGGGGACAGGGGTAGGGTGTCCTATAATTCACCCCTCCACTTT. It yields the protein CARGDRGRVSYNSPLHF.

The genes are TRBV7-2 and TRBJ1-3; D is ambiguous. The CDR3 sequence is 16 residues long. Germline CDR1 is SGHTA and CDR2 is FQGNSA. The V gene lost 2 bases and the J gene lost 0 bases, with 11 bases spanning the gap. The CDR3 region is CASSLRARDSGNTIYF. DNA of the CDR3: TGTGCCAGCAGCTTACGCGCTAGGGACTCTGGAAACACCATATATTTT.

The chain employs TRBV30 and TRBJ1-5; 7 positions match TRBD1. V lost 8 bases, J lost 5 bases, and 18 bases stayed unmatched. Germline CDR1 GTSNPN, CDR2 SVGIG (reference sequence). The CDR3 contains 16 residues. The chain's CDR3 is CARAQFSQGRDQPQHF. In nucleotides, the CDR3 is TGTGCCAGGGCCCAGTTCTCACAGGGGAGGGATCAGCCCCAGCATTTT. Together with reference TRBV30 and TRBJ1-5, the CDR3 gives the full variable domain: SQTIHQWPATLVQPVGSPLSLECTVEGTSNPNLYWYRQAAGRGLQLLFYSVGIGQISSEVPQNLSASRPQDRQFILSSKKLLLSDSGFYLCARAQFSQGRDQPQHFGDGTRLSIL.

The rearrangement joins TRBV7-8 to TRBJ2-5; tentatively, D is TRBD2 (6 bases). The V gene's germline CDR1 is SGHVS and CDR2 FQNEAQ. Trimming removed 5 bases from V and 0 bases from J, with 13 bases in between. CDR3 length equals 15 residues. In DNA form, the CDR3 reads TGTGCCAGCAGCCCCTCTCCGGGGGACCAAGAGACCCAGTACTTC. It specifies CASSPSPGDQETQYF.

The genes are TRBV16 and TRBJ2-1, with D possibly being TRBD1 (5 bases). Germline CDR1 and CDR2: KGHSY and FQNENV. CDR3 size: 14 residues. The V end lost 1 base, the J end lost 5 bases, and 9 bases lay between the germline ends. CDR3 nucleotide sequence: TGTGCCAGCAGCCAATGGACACCCAACAATGAGCAGTTCTTC. As protein: CASSQWTPNNEQFF.

The V call is TRBV4-2, the J call TRBJ2-1, with 10 bases lining up with TRBD2. From germline, CDR1 is LGHNA and CDR2 YNFKEQ. CDR3 length: 17 residues. V dropped 0 bases and J dropped 8; count of bases not matched to a gene: 10. CDR3 bases: TGTGCCAGCAGCCAAGATTTCGAGCGGGGGGGTGCGGATGAGCAGTTCTTC. This sequence encodes CASSQDFERGGADEQFF.

As to this clone: The sample holds other DNA sequences that translate to the same CDR3. The chain links TRBV3-1 (or the pseudogene TRBV3-2) to TRBJ2-3; D is ambiguous. Germline V gene data show CDR1 as LGHDT and CDR2 as YNNKEL (reference sequence). Trimming shortened V by 0 bases and J by 4 bases, and 5 bases separated the two germline ends. The CDR3 extends over 13 amino acids. In DNA form, the CDR3 reads TGTGCCAGCAGCCAAGATAGGGCAGATACGCAGTATTTT. Its translation: CASSQDRADTQYF.

The gene calls are TRBV19 and TRBJ1-4; D might be TRBD1 (5 bases). Trimming removed 10 bases at V and 1 base at J, with 16 bases between. Germline V lookup: CDR1 LNHDA, CDR2 SQIVND (reference sequence). This CDR3 has 15 amino acids. The CDR3 loop is CATSKGIGTNEKLFF. The CDR3 DNA sequence: TGTGCCACTTCAAAGGGGATCGGAACTAATGAAAAACTGTTTTTT.

This chain links TRBV29-1 with TRBJ2-2; D not certain. Trimming stripped 7 bases from V and 2 bases from J, with 5 bases between. The CDR3 covers 11 residues. Per germline, CDR1 SQVTM and CDR2 ANQGSEA. CDR3 DNA: TGCAGCGGCTACAACACCGGGGAGCTGTTTTTT. Its protein product is CSGYNTGELFF.

The CDR3 here is CASSYSTGGEQETQYF. The DNA for the CDR3 is TGTGCCAGCAGTTACTCGACGGGGGGTGAACAAGAGACCCAGTACTTC. The chain couples TRBV6-2 or TRBV6-3 to TRBJ2-5, with TRBD2 matching over 7 bases. After removal of 0 bases from V and 2 bases from J, the junction contained 6 bases not matched to a gene. Germline lookup yields CDR1 MNHEY and CDR2 SVGEGT. The CDR3 is 16 amino acids.

The rearrangement uses TRBV7-2 and TRBJ2-3; D is possibly TRBD1 or TRBD2 (6 bases each). CDR1 is SGHTA, CDR2 FQGNSA, per germline. The V end was cut by 0 bases, the J end by 4 bases, with 11 bases between. The CDR3 totals 15 residues. CDR3 sequence reads: CASSLAGGLPDTQYF. The CDR3 region has the DNA TGTGCCAGCAGCTTAGCGGGGGGCCTGCCAGATACGCAGTATTTT.

Only one count was recorded for this clone. This chain connects TRBV5-4 to TRBJ2-7; TRBD1 matches 8 bases. The J segment lost 6 bases and the V segment lost 2 bases, leaving 4 bases of the junction unmatched. CDR3 size: 13 residues. The V gene's germline CDR1 is SGHNT and CDR2 YYREEE (reference sequence). CDR3: CASSFQGAGEQYF. The CDR3 bases are TGTGCCAGCAGCTTCCAGGGGGCGGGCGAGCAGTACTTC.

The J gene is TRBJ2-2, the V gene TRBV30; 8 bases agree with TRBD2. Germline-derived CDR1 and CDR2 are GTSNPN and SVGIG (reference sequence). With V trimmed by 0 bases and J by 6 bases, 6 bases remained unmatched. The length of the CDR3 is 15 residues. The CDR3 sequence: CAWSVPSGGPGELFF. In nucleotides, the CDR3 is TGTGCCTGGAGTGTACCGAGCGGGGGCCCCGGGGAGCTGTTTTTT.

The chain links TRBV11-2 to TRBJ1-3; D not certain. CDR3 length: 13 amino acids. V was clipped by 8 bases and J by 6 bases, with 14 bases between them. Germline CDR1 is SGHAT and CDR2 is FQNNGV. The CDR3 DNA is TGTGCCAGCCGATCCGAAGCCACAAACACCATATATTTT. Translation gives CASRSEATNTIYF.

The chain employs TRBV5-4 and TRBJ2-2; 8 nucleotides align to TRBD1. V lost 3 bases to trimming and J lost 3 bases; unmatched junction nucleotides: 4. The germline gives CDR1 SGHNT, CDR2 YYREEE (reference sequence). CDR3 length equals 15 residues. CDR3 amino acids: CASSYRDRYTGELFF. As DNA, the CDR3 is TGTGCCAGCAGCTACCGGGACAGGTACACCGGGGAGCTGTTTTTT.

The chain carries TRBV18 and TRBJ2-1; 10 bases map to TRBD1. With 6 bases clipped from V and 7 bases from J, the junction kept 9 bases outside the gene matches. The V gene's germline CDR1 is KGHSH and CDR2 LQKENI. This CDR3 contains 15 residues. The CDR3 DNA reads TGTGCCAGCTCGCAGACAGGGGGCTTCATAAATGAGCAGTTCTTC. It yields the protein CASSQTGGFINEQFF.

This clone was counted once. This sequence joins TRBV10-3 and TRBJ2-7; no definite D call. V lost 2 bases, J lost 3 bases, and 5 bases lay in between. CDR1 and CDR2 (germline): ENHRY, SYGVKD. The CDR3 spans 12 residues. DNA of the CDR3: TGTGCCATCAGTGAGAGGGTCTACGAGCAGTACTTC. This gives the protein CAISERVYEQYF.

The chain is built from TRBV5-1 and TRBJ1-2, with D maybe TRBD1 (6 bases). From germline, CDR1 is SGHRS and CDR2 YFSETQ. CDR3 length: 16 residues. V lost 1 base to trimming and J lost 4 bases, with 17 bases between them. The CDR3 is CASSLSTSGASYGYTF. The CDR3 coding sequence is TGCGCCAGCAGCTTGAGTACATCGGGGGCGAGCTATGGCTACACCTTC.

Remarks on this clone: The junction shows a germline mismatch at one end, possibly a read error. The genes are TRBV20-1 and TRBJ2-5; D remains unclear. Germline CDR1 and CDR2: DFQATT and SNEGSKA (reference sequence). This CDR3 is built from 12 residues. The DNA of the CDR3 is TGCAGTGCTAGTAAAGCCCAAGCGACCCAGTACTTC. It is translated as CSASKAQATQYF.

V usage is TRBV9 and J usage is TRBJ2-1; D not resolved. V shed 0 bases and J shed 5 bases, with 0 bases lying between them. Germline assignment: CDR1 SGDLS and CDR2 YYNGEE. This CDR3 has 11 amino acids. This CDR3 reads CASSVDNEQFF. Written as DNA, the CDR3 is TGTGCCAGCAGCGTAGACAATGAGCAGTTCTTC.

This clone was counted only a few times. V is TRBV30 and J is TRBJ2-6; 8 nucleotides agree with TRBD2. There are 18 residues in the CDR3. Trimming at V came to 2 bases and at J to 1 base, leaving 10 bases not matched to a gene. The germline V gene encodes CDR1 GTSNPN and CDR2 SVGIG (reference sequence). The CDR3 nucleotides are TGTGCCTGGAGTTTGCGCCGGGGGGGTAGATCTGGGGCCAACGTCCTGACTTTC. This sequence encodes CAWSLRRGGRSGANVLTF.

V usage is TRBV4-3 and J usage is TRBJ1-2; tentative D call: TRBD1 (6 bases). The V and J ends lost 0 bases and 8 bases respectively, with 13 bases between them. CDR1 and CDR2 from the germline V gene are LGHNA and YSLEER. The CDR3 runs 14 residues. The CDR3 DNA reads TGCGCCAGCAGCCAAGAGAGGGGGGGTTTGGGCTACACCTTC. It codes for CASSQERGGLGYTF.

This chain links TRBV5-4 with TRBJ1-1, with D unresolved. From germline, CDR1 is SGHNT and CDR2 YYREEE (reference sequence). The V and J ends lost 2 bases and 1 base respectively, with 6 bases between them. This CDR3 region has 13 residues. CDR3: CASSFPGNTEAFF. DNA for the CDR3: TGTGCCAGCAGCTTTCCGGGGAACACTGAAGCTTTCTTT. The full variable domain, with the rest looked up from reference TRBV5-4 and TRBJ1-1, is ETGVTQSPTHLIKTRGQQVTLRCSSQSGHNTVSWYQQALGQGPQFIFQYYREEENGRGNFPPRFSGLQFPNYSSELNVNALELDDSALYLCASSFPGNTEAFFGQGTRLTVV.

V usage is TRBV11-2 and J usage is TRBJ2-2; a weak D match, TRBD1 (6 bases). The germline CDR1 and CDR2 sequences are SGHAT and FQNNGV. With 6 bases removed from V and 4 bases from J, the gap between germline ends came to 12 bases. The CDR3 covers 14 residues. CDR3 residues: CASSPLGGTGELFF. The CDR3 DNA follows: TGTGCCAGCAGTCCCCTAGGGGGCACCGGGGAGCTGTTTTTT. Full variable domain (missing parts from reference TRBV11-2 and TRBJ2-2): EAGVAQSPRYKIIEKRQSVAFWCNPISGHATLYWYQQILGQGPKLLIQFQNNGVVDDSQLPKDRFSAERLKGVDSTLKIQPAKLEDSAVYLCASSPLGGTGELFFGEGSRLTVL.